The clone carrying this T cell receptor beta chain was counted at least ten times. The data were obtained in a study of T cells in Graves' hyperthyroidism and ophthalmopathy. It was RNA transcripts that yielded the amplified TCR beta CDR3 regions. During a first-round RT-PCR of the TCR CDR3, the HTBI primer set was used. TCRdb re-called the multiplex PCR reads with MiXCR, one entry per CDR3 protein. The sample consists of approximately 380,000 distinct CDR3 sequences, under 20% of them appearing once. This CDR3 comprises 14 residues. V shed 3 bases and J shed 4 bases, with 12 bases lying between them.

Material for sequencing was blood. The chain couples TRBV12-3 or TRBV12-4 to TRBJ2-5; D is uncertain. The sequence was obtained from a man aged 18 to 29 with Graves' ophthalmopathy. The DNA for the CDR3 is TGTGCCAGCAGTTTGAGGCGATTCGGAGAGACCCAGTACTTC. Its translation: CASSLRRFGETQYF.